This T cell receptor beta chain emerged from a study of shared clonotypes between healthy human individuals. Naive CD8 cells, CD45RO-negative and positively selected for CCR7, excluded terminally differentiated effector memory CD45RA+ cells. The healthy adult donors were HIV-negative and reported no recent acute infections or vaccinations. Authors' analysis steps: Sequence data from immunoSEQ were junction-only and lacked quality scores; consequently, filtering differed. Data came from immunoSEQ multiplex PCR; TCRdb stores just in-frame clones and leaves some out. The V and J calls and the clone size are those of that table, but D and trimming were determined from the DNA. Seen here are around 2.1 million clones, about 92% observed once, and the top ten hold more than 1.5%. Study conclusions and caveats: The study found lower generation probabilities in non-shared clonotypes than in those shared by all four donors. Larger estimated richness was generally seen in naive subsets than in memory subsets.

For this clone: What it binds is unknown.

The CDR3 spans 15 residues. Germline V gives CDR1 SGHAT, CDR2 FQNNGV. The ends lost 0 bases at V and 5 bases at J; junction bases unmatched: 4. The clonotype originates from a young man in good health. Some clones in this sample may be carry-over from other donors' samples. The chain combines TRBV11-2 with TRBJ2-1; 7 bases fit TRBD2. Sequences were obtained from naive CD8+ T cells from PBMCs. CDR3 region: CASSLDPGLNNEQFF. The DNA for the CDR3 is TGTGCCAGCAGCTTAGATCCGGGACTAAACAATGAGCAGTTCTTC.